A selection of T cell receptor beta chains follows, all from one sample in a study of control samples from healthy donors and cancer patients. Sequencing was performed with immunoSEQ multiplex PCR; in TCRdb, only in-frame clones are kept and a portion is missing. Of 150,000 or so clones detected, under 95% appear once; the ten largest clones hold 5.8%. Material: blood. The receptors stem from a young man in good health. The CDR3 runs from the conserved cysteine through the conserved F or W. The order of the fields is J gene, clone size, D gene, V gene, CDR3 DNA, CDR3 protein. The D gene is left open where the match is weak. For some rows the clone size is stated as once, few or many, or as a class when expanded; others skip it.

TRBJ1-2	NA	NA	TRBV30	TGTGCCTGGAGTGGCGGGAACTATGGCTACACCTTC	CAWSGGNYGYTF
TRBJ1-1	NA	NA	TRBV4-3	TGCGCCAGCAGCCACCCCGATTATGGCACTGAAGCTTTCTTT	CASSHPDYGTEAFF
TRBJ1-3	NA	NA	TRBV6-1	TGTGCCAGCAGTGAAGCCCTCCTCTTCAGGGGTTCAGGAAACACCATATATTTT	CASSEALLFRGSGNTIYF
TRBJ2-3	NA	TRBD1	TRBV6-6	TGTGCCAGCAGTCCAAGGACAGGGACGGACATCATAGATACGCAGTATTTT	CASSPRTGTDIIDTQYF
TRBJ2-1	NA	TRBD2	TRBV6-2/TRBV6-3	TGTGCCAGCAGTTACTCTCGGACTAGCGGCAATGAGCAGTTCTTC	CASSYSRTSGNEQFF
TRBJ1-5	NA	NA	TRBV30	TGTGCCTGGGGTAGGGCTGGGGATCAGCCCCAGCATTTT	CAWGRAGDQPQHF
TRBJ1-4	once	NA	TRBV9	TGTGCCAGCAGCCTTCAGTTAAGCGCTAATGAAAAACTGTTTTTT	CASSLQLSANEKLFF
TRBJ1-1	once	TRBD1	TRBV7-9	TGTGCCAGCAGCCCGGACAGGGGAGAAAACACTGAAGCTTTCTTT	CASSPDRGENTEAFF
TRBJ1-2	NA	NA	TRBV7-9	TGTGCCAGCAGCGTCGGGACGCCAGGCTACACCTTC	CASSVGTPGYTF
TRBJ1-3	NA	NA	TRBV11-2	TGTGCCAGCAGCTTATTGAGAAACACCATATATTTT	CASSLLRNTIYF
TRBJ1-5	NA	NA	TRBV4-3	TGCGCCAGCAGCCAAGATATCGGACAGCCCCAGCATTTT	CASSQDIGQPQHF
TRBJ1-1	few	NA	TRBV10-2	TGCGCCAGCATTGAGGGGTCTGTGAACACTGAAGCTTTCTTT	CASIEGSVNTEAFF
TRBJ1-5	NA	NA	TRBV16	TGTGCCAGCAGCCAATCGTCCGGTGGCCAGCCCCAGCATTTT	CASSQSSGGQPQHF
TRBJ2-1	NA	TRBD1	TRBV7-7	TGTGCTAGCAGCCCGATGGGACAGGGCTACAATGAGCAGTTCTTC	CASSPMGQGYNEQFF